This TCR beta chain is drawn from a study of spatial heterogeneity in lung cancer. Study overall: 55 to 80 TRACERx patients with early, untreated non-small cell lung cancer donated samples.

The study tagged each TCR cDNA molecule with a unique molecular identifier. TCRdb itself ran the 5' RACE reads through MiXCR, one entry per CDR3 protein. The sample lists approximately 12,000 distinct CDR3 sequences, around 10% occurring once. Comments on this clonotype: One end of the junction fails to match germline, which may point to a read error.

Described time point: blood at routine non-recurrence follow-up after resection. CDR1 is MNHEY and CDR2 is SMNVEV in the germline V gene (reference sequence). The CDR3 loop spans 15 amino acids. The origin of this receptor is a female donor with early-stage non-small cell lung cancer. This specimen consisted of PBMCs, obtained at follow-up. V is TRBV27 and J is TRBJ2-5; TRBD2 might be the D (6 bases). The CDR3 loop is CASSFGGAYQESQYF. The CDR3 DNA reads TGTGCCAGCAGTTTCGGCGGGGCGTACCAAGAGTCCCAGTACTTC.